This T cell receptor beta chain was sequenced for a study of graft-versus-host responses after intestinal transplantation. In the study overall: Transplant types were multivisceral, liver-intestinal, or isolated intestinal. Findings and caveats of the study: Declines in HvG clones occurring early post-transplant were associated with peak circulating GvH clone levels. Graft-versus-host to host-versus-graft clonal ratios in allografts were high in patients with graft-donor T cell macrochimerism. Detection of GvH clones occurred in recipient marrow, and some had their first appearance in ileum or blood.

With regard to this clone: Antigen specificity is unknown.

Clones were sequenced by immunoSEQ multiplex PCR, and TCRdb holds only the in-frame ones, with some missing. The sample includes about 90,000 clones, less than 90% of them seen just once. CDR3 length: 15 residues. Germline assignment: CDR1 SGHTA and CDR2 FQGTGA. Trimming removed 5 bases from V and 0 bases from J, with 12 bases in between. The V call is TRBV7-3, the J call TRBJ2-3; tentative D call: TRBD2 (6 bases). The clonotype originates from a human donor who was the organ donor for an intestinal transplant. Sequencing used unstimulated CD4+ T cells sorted from spleen or lymph node cells, obtained before transplant. CDR3 nucleotides: TGTGCCAGCAGCCTGACTAGGACTAGCACAGATACGCAGTATTTT. It yields the protein CASSLTRTSTDTQYF. Variable domain in full (rest from reference TRBV7-3 and TRBJ2-3): GAGVSQTPSNKVTEKGKYVELRCDPISGHTALYWYRQSLGQGPEFLIYFQGTGAADDSGLPNDRFFAVRPEGSVSTLKIQRTERGDSAVYLCASSLTRTSTDTQYFGPGTRLTVL.